This T cell receptor (beta chain) was sequenced during a study of cytomegalovirus exposure and HLA in healthy donors. Turning to the study itself: A previous analysis identified 95 million to 140 million unique TCR beta sequences derived from some 170 million T cells. Study-level points and caveats: Later on, an analysis showed TCR association rates differing by HLA locus, with DRB1 the most and HLA-C the fewest. In vitro confirmation showed three CMV-associated chains to be CMV antigen specific. Per a prior analysis, the majority of TCR beta V segments were productive roughly 90% or roughly 30% of the time.

In the PCR, 60 Vbeta and 13 Jbeta primers were used. Sequencing used immunoSEQ multiplex PCR; TCRdb keeps in-frame clones, though not all of them. The top ten clones hold 5% to 7.5% of a sample with about 150,000 clones, approximately 82% of them seen once. Trimming took off 10 bases at V and 9 bases at J, with 16 bases between the two ends. CDR1 is MDHEN and CDR2 is SYDVKM in the germline V gene. This CDR3 has 12 amino acids. Concerning this clone: No antigen is known for it.

The source is a woman aged 45-65 years in good health and CMV-seropositive. This sequence joins TRBV28 and TRBJ2-1; D is perhaps TRBD1 (5 bases). What was sequenced was PBMCs. The CDR3 protein is CATSTASGEQFF. The CDR3 DNA reads TGTGCCACCTCGACAGCATCAGGTGAGCAGTTCTTC.